A selection of T cell receptor beta chains follows, all from one sample in a study of control samples from healthy donors and cancer patients. Generated by immunoSEQ multiplex PCR, the TCRdb table keeps only in-frame clones and is missing some. The sample consists of about 160,000 clones, approximately 94% of them appearing once. The sequenced material came from blood. These receptors all stem from a woman aged 40 to 55 in good health. Each CDR3 is given with its conserved first and last residue. D genes are given only for firm matches.

d_gene,v_gene,CDR3aa
TRBD2,TRBV30,CAWSFLAGGPSYNEQFF
TRBD1,TRBV10-3,CAIRPTGDGNGYTF
TRBD1,TRBV2,CASRTGAHDYTF
TRBD1,TRBV7-7,CASSRQAGGTGELFF
TRBD1,TRBV4-3,CASSQDQRQGYGYTF
TRBD1,TRBV30,CAWTGGAYGYTF
TRBD2,TRBV7-2,CASNVRRPTSGSHEQFF
TRBD1,TRBV5-4,CASSLGQGVEYYGYTF
TRBD2,TRBV6-2/TRBV6-3,CASSSLREVRNEQFF
.,TRBV7-2,CASSLGGTGNQPQHF
.,TRBV4-1,CASSRISTNEKLFF
.,TRBV4-3,CASSQVVSGQPQHF
.,TRBV28,CASSIGTGNTEAFF
.,TRBV13,CASSLEPVNTEAFF
TRBD2,TRBV19,CASRQGSGRVNEQFF
.,TRBV18,CASSPGDGRGETQYF
.,TRBV3-1/TRBV3-2,CASSQVVLHSGNTIYF
.,TRBV12-5,CASGLPEAEKLFF
TRBD2,TRBV4-3,CASSQGAAGGWEQYF
TRBD1,TRBV9,CASSPRGPNTIYF
.,TRBV5-5,CASSLVAIRTDTQYF
.,TRBV7-2,CASSLAAWTNNQPQHF
.,TRBV19,CASKLRREIVGYTF
.,TRBV6-6,CASSRWMYGEVSYNSPLHF
TRBD1,TRBV7-9,CASSLGQYFATNEKLFF
.,TRBV19,CASSGDGLAYNEQFF
TRBD1,TRBV9,CASREAGTGVSGYTF
.,TRBV7-8,CASSQRRSGLFF
TRBD2,TRBV28,CASSRPGLAGADTQYF
.,TRBV7-2,CASSLARGGNSPLHF
TRBD1,TRBV6-2/TRBV6-3,CASSFWDRGTEAFF
TRBD2,TRBV18,CASSGGGTSAYEQYF
.,TRBV9,CASSPGQGIGTEAFF
.,TRBV4-2,CASSQVAGVGQPQHF
.,TRBV18,CASSDAGSHEQFF
TRBD1,TRBV3-1/TRBV3-2,CASSPRGSSYEQYF
.,TRBV4-3,CASSQERQDEAFF
.,TRBV7-2,CASSLRKALETQYF
TRBD1,TRBV7-2,CASSSQTGQYNQPQHF
TRBD1,TRBV6-5,CASRQGATDTQYF
TRBD2,TRBV19,CASGSGGHYTGELFF
TRBD1,TRBV10-3,CAISDFSRGRSAGELFF